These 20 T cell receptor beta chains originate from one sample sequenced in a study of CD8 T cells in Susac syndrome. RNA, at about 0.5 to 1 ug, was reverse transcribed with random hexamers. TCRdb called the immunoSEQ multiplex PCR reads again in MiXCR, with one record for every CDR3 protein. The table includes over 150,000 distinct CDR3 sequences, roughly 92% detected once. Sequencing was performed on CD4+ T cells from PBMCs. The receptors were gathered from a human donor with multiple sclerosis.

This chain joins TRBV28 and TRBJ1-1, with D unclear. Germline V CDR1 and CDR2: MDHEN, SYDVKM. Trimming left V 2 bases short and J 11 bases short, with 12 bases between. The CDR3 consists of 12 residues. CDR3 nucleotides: TGTGCCAGCAGTTTAGGGGAACATTTTGCTTTCTTT. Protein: CASSLGEHFAFF.

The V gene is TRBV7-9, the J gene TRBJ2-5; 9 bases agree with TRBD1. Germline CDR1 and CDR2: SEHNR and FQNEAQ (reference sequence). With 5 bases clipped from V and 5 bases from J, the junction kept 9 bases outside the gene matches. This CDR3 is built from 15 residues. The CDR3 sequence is CASSPGQGPWETQYF. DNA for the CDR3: TGTGCCAGCAGCCCGGGACAGGGCCCATGGGAGACCCAGTACTTC.

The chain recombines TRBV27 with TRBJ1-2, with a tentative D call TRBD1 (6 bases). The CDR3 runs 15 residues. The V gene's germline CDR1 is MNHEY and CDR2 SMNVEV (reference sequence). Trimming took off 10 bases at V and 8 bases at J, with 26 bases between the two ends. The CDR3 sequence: CANPRLDSPREGYTF. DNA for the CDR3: TGTGCCAACCCAAGACTGGACAGCCCAAGGGAAGGCTACACCTTC.

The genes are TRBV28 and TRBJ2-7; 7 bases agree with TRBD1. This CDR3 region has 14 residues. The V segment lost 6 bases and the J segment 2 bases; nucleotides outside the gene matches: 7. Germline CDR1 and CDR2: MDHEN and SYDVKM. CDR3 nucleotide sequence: TGTGCCAGCAGAACCGGGACAGATCCCTACGAGCAGTACTTC. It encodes CASRTGTDPYEQYF. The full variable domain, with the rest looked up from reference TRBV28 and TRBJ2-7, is DVKVTQSSRYLVKRTGEKVFLECVQDMDHENMFWYRQDPGLGLRLIYFSYDVKMKEKGDIPEGYSVSREKKERFSLILESASTNQTSMYLCASRTGTDPYEQYFGPGTRLTVT.

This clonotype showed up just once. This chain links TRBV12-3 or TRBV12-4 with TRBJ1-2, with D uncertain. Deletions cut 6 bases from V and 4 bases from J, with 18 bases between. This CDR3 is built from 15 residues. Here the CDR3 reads CASSLRRGWGYGYTF. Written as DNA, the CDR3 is TGTGCCAGCAGCCTACGGCGAGGCTGGGGCTATGGCTACACCTTC.

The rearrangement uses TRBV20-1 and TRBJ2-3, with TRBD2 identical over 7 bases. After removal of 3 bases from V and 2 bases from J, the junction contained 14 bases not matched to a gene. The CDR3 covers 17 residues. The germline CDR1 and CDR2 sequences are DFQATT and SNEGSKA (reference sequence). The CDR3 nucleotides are TGCAGTGCTAGGAAAGGGAATCACGGGGGGACCACAGATACGCAGTATTTT. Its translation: CSARKGNHGGTTDTQYF.

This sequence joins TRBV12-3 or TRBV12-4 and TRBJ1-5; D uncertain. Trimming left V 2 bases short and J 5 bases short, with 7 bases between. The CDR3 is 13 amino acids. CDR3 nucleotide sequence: TGTGCCAGCAGTTTATACACCGATCAGCCCCAGCATTTT. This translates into CASSLYTDQPQHF.

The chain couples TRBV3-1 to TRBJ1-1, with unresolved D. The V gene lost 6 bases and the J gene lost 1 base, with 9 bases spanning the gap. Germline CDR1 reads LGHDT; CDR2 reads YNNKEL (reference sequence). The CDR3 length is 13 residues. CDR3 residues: CASRDNSNTEAFF. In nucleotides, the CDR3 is TGTGCCAGCAGGGATAACTCGAACACTGAAGCTTTCTTT. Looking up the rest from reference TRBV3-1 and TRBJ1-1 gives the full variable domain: DTAVSQTPKYLVTQMGNDKSIKCEQNLGHDTMYWYKQDSKKFLKIMFSYNNKELIINETVPNRFSPKSPDKAHLNLHINSLELGDSAVYFCASRDNSNTEAFFGQGTRLTVV.

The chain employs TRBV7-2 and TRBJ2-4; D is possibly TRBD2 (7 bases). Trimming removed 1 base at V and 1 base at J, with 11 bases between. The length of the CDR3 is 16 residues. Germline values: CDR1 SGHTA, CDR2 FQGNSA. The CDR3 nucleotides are TGTGCCAGCAGCTTAGACAGGGAGGGGGCCAAAAACATTCAGTACTTC. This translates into CASSLDREGAKNIQYF.

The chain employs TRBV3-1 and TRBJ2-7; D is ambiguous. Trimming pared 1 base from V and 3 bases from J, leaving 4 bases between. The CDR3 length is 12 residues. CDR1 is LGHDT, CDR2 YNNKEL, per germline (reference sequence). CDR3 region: CASSQVSYEQYF. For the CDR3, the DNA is TGTGCCAGCAGCCAAGTAAGCTACGAGCAGTACTTC.

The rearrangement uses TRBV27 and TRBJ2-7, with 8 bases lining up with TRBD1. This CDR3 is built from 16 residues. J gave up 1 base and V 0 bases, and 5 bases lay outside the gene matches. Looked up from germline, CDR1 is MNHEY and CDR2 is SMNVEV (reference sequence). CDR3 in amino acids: CASSLSSGTGSYEQYF. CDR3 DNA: TGTGCCAGCAGTTTATCGTCCGGGACAGGTTCCTACGAGCAGTACTTC.

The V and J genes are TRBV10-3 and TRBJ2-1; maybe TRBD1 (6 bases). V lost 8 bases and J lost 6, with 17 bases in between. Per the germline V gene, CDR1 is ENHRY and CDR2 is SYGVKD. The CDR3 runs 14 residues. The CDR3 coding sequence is TGTGCCATCCGGCCTAGGACAGAGACCAATGAGCAGTTCTTC. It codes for CAIRPRTETNEQFF.

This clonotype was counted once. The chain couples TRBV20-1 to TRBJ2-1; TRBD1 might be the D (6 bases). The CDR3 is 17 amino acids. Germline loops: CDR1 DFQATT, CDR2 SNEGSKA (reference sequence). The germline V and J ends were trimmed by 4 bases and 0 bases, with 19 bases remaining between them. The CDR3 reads CSAIPYQRGSSYNEQFF. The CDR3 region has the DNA TGCAGTGCTATTCCCTACCAGAGGGGGAGCTCCTACAATGAGCAGTTCTTC.

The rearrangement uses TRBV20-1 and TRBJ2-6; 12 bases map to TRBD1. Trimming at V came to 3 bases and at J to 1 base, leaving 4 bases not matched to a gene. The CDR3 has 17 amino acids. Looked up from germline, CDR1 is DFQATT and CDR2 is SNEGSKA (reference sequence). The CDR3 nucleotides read TGCAGTGCTAGGTGGGGACAGGGGGCTTCTGGGGCCAACGTCCTGACTTTC. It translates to CSARWGQGASGANVLTF.

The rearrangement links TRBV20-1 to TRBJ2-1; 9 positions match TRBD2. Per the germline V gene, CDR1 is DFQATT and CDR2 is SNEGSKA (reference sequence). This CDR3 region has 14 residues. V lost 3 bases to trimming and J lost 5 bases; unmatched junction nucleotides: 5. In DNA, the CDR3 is TGCAGTGCTAGTCCCAGCGGGGGGCACAATGAGCAGTTCTTC. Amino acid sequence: CSASPSGGHNEQFF.

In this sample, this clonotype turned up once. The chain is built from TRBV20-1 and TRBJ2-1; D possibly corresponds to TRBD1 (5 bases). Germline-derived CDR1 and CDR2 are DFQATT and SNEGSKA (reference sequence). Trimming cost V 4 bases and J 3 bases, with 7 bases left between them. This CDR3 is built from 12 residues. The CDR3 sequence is CSANRGYNEQFF. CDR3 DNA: TGCAGTGCTAATAGGGGCTACAATGAGCAGTTCTTC.

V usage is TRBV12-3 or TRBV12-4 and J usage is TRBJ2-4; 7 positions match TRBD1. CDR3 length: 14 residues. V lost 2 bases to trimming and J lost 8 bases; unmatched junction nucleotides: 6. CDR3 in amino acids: CASSLSTRGYIQYF. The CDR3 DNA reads TGTGCCAGCAGTTTATCCACCAGGGGGTACATTCAGTACTTC.

CDR3 residues: CASSYGLWDDTEAFF. Here the CDR3 DNA reads TGTGCCAGCAGTTACGGGCTTTGGGATGACACTGAAGCTTTCTTT. V is TRBV6-5 and J is TRBJ1-1; D uncertain. CDR3 size: 15 residues. CDR1 is MNHEY and CDR2 is SVGAGI in the germline V gene. Between the trimmed V and J ends, which lost 2 bases and 3 bases, there was a span of 13 bases.

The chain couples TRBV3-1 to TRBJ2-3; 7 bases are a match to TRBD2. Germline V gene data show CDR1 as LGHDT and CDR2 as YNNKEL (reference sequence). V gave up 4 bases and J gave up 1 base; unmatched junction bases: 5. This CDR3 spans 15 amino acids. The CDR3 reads CASSPAGPRTDTQYF. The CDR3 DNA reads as TGTGCCAGCAGCCCAGCGGGACCCCGCACAGATACGCAGTATTTT.

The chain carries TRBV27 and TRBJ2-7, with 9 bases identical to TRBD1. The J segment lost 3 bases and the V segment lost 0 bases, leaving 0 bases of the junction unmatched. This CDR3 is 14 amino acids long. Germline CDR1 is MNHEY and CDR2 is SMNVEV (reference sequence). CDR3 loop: CASSLSTGGYEQYF. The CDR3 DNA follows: TGTGCCAGCAGTTTATCGACAGGGGGCTACGAGCAGTACTTC.